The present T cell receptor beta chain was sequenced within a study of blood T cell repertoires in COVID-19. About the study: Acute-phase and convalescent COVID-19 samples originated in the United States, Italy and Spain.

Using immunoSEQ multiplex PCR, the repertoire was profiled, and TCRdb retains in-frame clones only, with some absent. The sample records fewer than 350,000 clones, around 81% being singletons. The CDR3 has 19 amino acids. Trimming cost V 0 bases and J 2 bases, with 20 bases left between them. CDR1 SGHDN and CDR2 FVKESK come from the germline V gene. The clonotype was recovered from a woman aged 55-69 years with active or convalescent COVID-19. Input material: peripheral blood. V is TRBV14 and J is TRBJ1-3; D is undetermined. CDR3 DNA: TGTGCCAGCAGCCAAGAAATCCGGGGTCTCCGTCTTCCTGGAAACACCATATATTTT. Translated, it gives CASSQEIRGLRLPGNTIYF. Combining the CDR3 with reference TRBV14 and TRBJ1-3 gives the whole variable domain EAGVTQFPSHSVIEKGQTVTLRCDPISGHDNLYWYRRVMGKEIKFLLHFVKESKQDESGMPNNRFLAERTGGTYSTLKVQPAELEDSGVYFCASSQEIRGLRLPGNTIYFGEGSWLTVV.